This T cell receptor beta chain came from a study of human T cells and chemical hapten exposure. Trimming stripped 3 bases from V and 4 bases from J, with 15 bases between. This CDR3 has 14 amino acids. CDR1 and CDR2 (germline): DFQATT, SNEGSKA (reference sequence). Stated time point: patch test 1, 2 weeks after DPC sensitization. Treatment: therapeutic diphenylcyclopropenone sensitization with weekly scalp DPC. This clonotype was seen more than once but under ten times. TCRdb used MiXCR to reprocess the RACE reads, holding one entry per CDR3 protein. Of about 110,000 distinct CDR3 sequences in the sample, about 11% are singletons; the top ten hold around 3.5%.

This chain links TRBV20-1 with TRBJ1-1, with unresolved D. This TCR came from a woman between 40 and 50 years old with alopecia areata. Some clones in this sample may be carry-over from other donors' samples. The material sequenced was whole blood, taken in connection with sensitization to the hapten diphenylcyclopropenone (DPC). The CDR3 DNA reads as TGCAGTGCTAGGGTCCCGACGGTTAGCACTGAAGCTTTCTTT. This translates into CSARVPTVSTEAFF.